This T cell receptor beta chain was sequenced during a study of human T cells and chemical hapten exposure. Time point noted: pre-sensitization, week 0. Specified treatment: therapeutic diphenylcyclopropenone sensitization with weekly scalp DPC. Only after blood had been drawn was each patch test applied. The CDR3 runs to 16 residues. The J segment lost 3 bases and the V segment lost 4 bases, leaving 7 bases of the junction unmatched. Per the germline V gene, CDR1 is SGHDN and CDR2 is FVKESK. This clonotype has just a few counts. In the library, unique molecular identifiers were attached to individual cDNA molecules. Using its own MiXCR run on the RACE reads, TCRdb lists one record per CDR3 protein. The data contain fewer than 300,000 distinct CDR3 sequences, just under 8% of them singletons.

The sequencing here drew on whole blood, taken in connection with sensitization to the hapten diphenylcyclopropenone (DPC). This TCR was sampled from a man between 18 and 29 years old with alopecia areata. Some clones in this sample may be carry-over from other donors' samples. The genes are TRBV14 and TRBJ2-1; TRBD1 matches 9 bases. DNA of the CDR3: TGTGCCAGCAGCCGACTGACAGGGGGTTTCTACAATGAGCAGTTCTTC. Its protein is CASSRLTGGFYNEQFF. The full variable domain, completed using reference TRBV14 and TRBJ2-1, is EAGVTQFPSHSVIEKGQTVTLRCDPISGHDNLYWYRRVMGKEIKFLLHFVKESKQDESGMPNNRFLAERTGGTYSTLKVQPAELEDSGVYFCASSRLTGGFYNEQFFGPGTRLTVL.